This is a list of T cell receptor beta chains from one sample in a study of human T cells and chemical hapten exposure. TCRdb reprocessed the RACE reads via MiXCR and lists one record per CDR3 protein. The repertoire includes fewer than 500,000 distinct CDR3 sequences, nearly 5% of them detected once, and 2% to 2.5% sits in the top ten. Source: whole blood, taken in connection with sensitization to the hapten diphenylcyclopropenone (DPC). The receptors stem from a woman between 50 and 59 years old with alopecia areata. Some clones in this sample may be carry-over from other donors' samples. The conserved cysteine and the conserved F or W are not part of the CDR3 here. The D gene is left open where the match is weak.

j_call: TRBJ2-1
v_call: TRBV11-2
d_call: TRBD2
cdr3_aa: ASSLELAGVEEQF

j_call: TRBJ2-3
v_call: TRBV21-1
d_call: .
cdr3_aa: ASSKRRAVGTDTQY

j_call: TRBJ1-2
v_call: TRBV29-1
d_call: TRBD1
cdr3_aa: STNDRGYGYT

j_call: TRBJ1-2
v_call: TRBV9
d_call: TRBD1
cdr3_aa: ASSAAGTGLRGRYGYT

j_call: TRBJ2-4
v_call: TRBV29-1
d_call: .
cdr3_aa: SVDYSRGIGNIQY

j_call: TRBJ2-7
v_call: TRBV12-3/TRBV12-4
d_call: .
cdr3_aa: ASSFGGRVYEQY

j_call: TRBJ1-1
v_call: TRBV7-9
d_call: .
cdr3_aa: ASSFPGVRAYEAF

j_call: TRBJ1-3
v_call: TRBV12-3/TRBV12-4
d_call: .
cdr3_aa: ASSLTVEGRGNTIY

j_call: TRBJ1-2
v_call: TRBV20-1
d_call: TRBD1
cdr3_aa: SADPGTGVHYGYT

j_call: TRBJ2-6
v_call: TRBV14
d_call: TRBD1
cdr3_aa: ASSQGYGQGQGANVLT

j_call: TRBJ2-2
v_call: TRBV5-1
d_call: TRBD1
cdr3_aa: ASSAGQVANTGELF

j_call: TRBJ2-6
v_call: TRBV11-2
d_call: TRBD1
cdr3_aa: ASSKDRGKGANVLT

j_call: TRBJ2-7
v_call: TRBV6-1
d_call: .
cdr3_aa: ASSHLPPGPETSGYEQY

j_call: TRBJ2-7
v_call: TRBV4-1
d_call: TRBD1
cdr3_aa: ASSQGPGQGYYEQY

j_call: TRBJ1-3
v_call: TRBV6-5
d_call: .
cdr3_aa: ASRRDTLSGNTIY

j_call: TRBJ1-4
v_call: TRBV28
d_call: .
cdr3_aa: ASSLSGGSEKLF

j_call: TRBJ2-3
v_call: TRBV3-1
d_call: TRBD2
cdr3_aa: ASSDTSEGDTQY

j_call: TRBJ2-5
v_call: TRBV6-2/TRBV6-3
d_call: .
cdr3_aa: ASSSLRGPETQY

j_call: TRBJ2-1
v_call: TRBV20-1
d_call: TRBD2
cdr3_aa: SARDPPGLAGGGEQF

j_call: TRBJ2-5
v_call: TRBV9
d_call: .
cdr3_aa: ASSVAGGGLETQY

j_call: TRBJ2-2
v_call: TRBV29-1
d_call: .
cdr3_aa: SVEKGGELF

j_call: TRBJ2-5
v_call: TRBV5-1
d_call: .
cdr3_aa: ASSNPSGSQETQY

j_call: TRBJ2-3
v_call: TRBV5-6
d_call: .
cdr3_aa: ASSLMGRTRDTQY

j_call: TRBJ1-5
v_call: TRBV5-1
d_call: .
cdr3_aa: ASSLEGDGNQPQH

j_call: TRBJ2-3
v_call: TRBV6-1
d_call: .
cdr3_aa: ASTGSGVTDTQY

j_call: TRBJ2-3
v_call: TRBV24-1
d_call: .
cdr3_aa: ATSDFEDTQY

j_call: TRBJ1-1
v_call: TRBV7-3
d_call: .
cdr3_aa: ASSLNGKMNTEAF

j_call: TRBJ2-5
v_call: TRBV9
d_call: TRBD2
cdr3_aa: ASSVAVSGVETQY

j_call: TRBJ1-1
v_call: TRBV14
d_call: .
cdr3_aa: ASSSITGTTEAF

j_call: TRBJ1-2
v_call: TRBV29-1
d_call: TRBD1
cdr3_aa: SVVQQGANYGYT

j_call: TRBJ2-7
v_call: TRBV27
d_call: .
cdr3_aa: ASSLGPGPYEQY

j_call: TRBJ2-6
v_call: TRBV2
d_call: .
cdr3_aa: ASSERQTGANVLT

j_call: TRBJ1-1
v_call: TRBV2
d_call: .
cdr3_aa: ASSQSRGRETPEAF

j_call: TRBJ1-2
v_call: TRBV20-1
d_call: TRBD1
cdr3_aa: SARDRGQGSGYGYT

j_call: TRBJ2-2
v_call: TRBV5-1
d_call: .
cdr3_aa: ASSLVARGNTGELF

j_call: TRBJ1-4
v_call: TRBV20-1
d_call: .
cdr3_aa: SARPLLPSTNEKLF

j_call: TRBJ2-3
v_call: TRBV14
d_call: TRBD2
cdr3_aa: ASSRTSGGYTDTQY

j_call: TRBJ2-5
v_call: TRBV27
d_call: .
cdr3_aa: ASSDRNPQETQY

j_call: TRBJ2-1
v_call: TRBV28
d_call: TRBD2
cdr3_aa: ASSLYVRREGRNEQF

j_call: TRBJ2-5
v_call: TRBV5-4
d_call: .
cdr3_aa: ASSLAGQGLLETQY

j_call: TRBJ2-3
v_call: TRBV5-1
d_call: TRBD1
cdr3_aa: ASSVGQGSDTQY